Given below is one T cell receptor (beta chain) in context. What it binds is unknown. TCRdb reprocessed the reads with MiXCR, giving one entry per CDR3 protein. The sample shows around 55,000 distinct CDR3 sequences, around 18% of them seen only once. This specimen belongs to a study of T cell repertoires in cytomegalovirus infection. About the research overall: From public TCR beta signatures came an indication of both CMV infection and matching HLA type. General observations from the study: Carriage of CMV together with the relevant HLA was identifiable through cumulative public TCR beta family frequency.

CDR1 and CDR2 (germline): SGHTA, FQGNSA. This CDR3 contains 14 residues. The V end lost 0 bases, the J end lost 0 bases, and 6 bases lay between the germline ends. This specimen consisted of CD8+ T cells from cultured PBMCs, obtained from culture after CMV antigen stimulation. The rearrangement links TRBV7-2 to TRBJ2-7; D is unresolved. The receptor was derived from a human donor in good health (CMV status not recorded). Some clones in this sample may be carry-over from other donors' samples. The CDR3 DNA reads as TGTGCCAGCAGCTTAGCTCTAAGCTCCTACGAGCAGTACTTC. It is translated as CASSLALSSYEQYF. Combining the CDR3 with reference TRBV7-2 and TRBJ2-7 gives the whole variable domain GAGVSQSPSNKVTEKGKDVELRCDPISGHTALYWYRQSLGQGLEFLIYFQGNSAPDKSGLPSDRFSAERTGGSVSTLTIQRTQQEDSAVYLCASSLALSSYEQYFGPGTRLTVT.